This T cell receptor beta chain was sequenced in a study of CD8 T cells in ankylosing spondylitis. CDR3 length: 12 residues. Germline V gene sequence: CDR1 DFQATT, CDR2 SNEGSKA (reference sequence). V dropped 6 bases and J dropped 0 bases, with 9 bases sitting between them. Library preparation for TCR beta used quantitative 5'-RACE with molecular barcodes. TCRdb itself ran the 5' RACE reads through MiXCR, one entry per CDR3 protein. The table shows approximately 290,000 distinct CDR3 sequences, with roughly 20% occurring only once. The chain links TRBV20-1 to TRBJ2-7; weak D call: TRBD1 (5 bases). The specimen was blood, either unsorted or a sorted T cell fraction (not recorded which). This receptor was identified in a female donor with ankylosing spondylitis or in good health (not recorded which). CDR3 sequence (DNA): TGCAGTGCCAGGACACTCTCCTACGAGCAGTACTTC. Its translation is CSARTLSYEQYF.